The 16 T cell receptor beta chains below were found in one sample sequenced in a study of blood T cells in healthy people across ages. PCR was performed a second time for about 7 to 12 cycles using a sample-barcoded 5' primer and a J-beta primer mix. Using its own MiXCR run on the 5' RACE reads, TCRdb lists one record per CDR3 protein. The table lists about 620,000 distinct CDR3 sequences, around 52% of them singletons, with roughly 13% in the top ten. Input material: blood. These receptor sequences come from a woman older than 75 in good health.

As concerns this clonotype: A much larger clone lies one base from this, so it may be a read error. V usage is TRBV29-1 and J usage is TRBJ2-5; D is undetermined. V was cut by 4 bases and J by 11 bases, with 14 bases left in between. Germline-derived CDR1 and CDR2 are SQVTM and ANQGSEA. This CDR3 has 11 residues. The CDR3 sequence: CSVAWANEQYF. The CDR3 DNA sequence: TGCAGCGTTGCCTGGGCGAATGAGCAGTACTTC.

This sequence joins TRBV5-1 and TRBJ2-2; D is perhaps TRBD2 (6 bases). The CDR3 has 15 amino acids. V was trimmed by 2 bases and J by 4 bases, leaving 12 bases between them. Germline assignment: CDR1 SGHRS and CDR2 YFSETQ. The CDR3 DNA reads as TGCGCCAGCAGCTTCCTTGCGGGGTCCACCGGGGAGCTGTTTTTT. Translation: CASSFLAGSTGELFF.

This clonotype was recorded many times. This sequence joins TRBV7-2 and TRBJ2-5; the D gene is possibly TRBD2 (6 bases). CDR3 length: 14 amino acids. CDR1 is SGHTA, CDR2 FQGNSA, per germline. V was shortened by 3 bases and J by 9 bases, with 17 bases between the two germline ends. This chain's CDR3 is CASSFVGFGEAQYF. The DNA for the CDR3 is TGTGCCAGCAGCTTTGTGGGGTTCGGGGAGGCCCAGTACTTC.

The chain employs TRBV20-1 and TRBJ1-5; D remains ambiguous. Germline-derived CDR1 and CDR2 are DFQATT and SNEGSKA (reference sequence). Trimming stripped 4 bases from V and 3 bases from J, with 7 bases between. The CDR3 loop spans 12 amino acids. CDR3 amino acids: CSATNNNQPQHF. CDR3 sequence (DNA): TGCAGTGCTACTAATAACAATCAGCCCCAGCATTTT.

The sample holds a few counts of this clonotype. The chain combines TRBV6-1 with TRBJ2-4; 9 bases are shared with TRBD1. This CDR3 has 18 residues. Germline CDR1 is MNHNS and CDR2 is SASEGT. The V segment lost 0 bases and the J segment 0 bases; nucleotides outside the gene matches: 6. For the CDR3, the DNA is TGTGCCAGCAGTGAAGCACAGGGGGCGGCCCTAGCCAAAAACATTCAGTACTTC. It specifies CASSEAQGAALAKNIQYF.

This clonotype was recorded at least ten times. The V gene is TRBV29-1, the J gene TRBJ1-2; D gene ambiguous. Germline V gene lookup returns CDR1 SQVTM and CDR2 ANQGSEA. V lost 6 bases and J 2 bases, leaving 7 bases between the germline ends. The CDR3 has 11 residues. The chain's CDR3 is CSVYRNYGYTF. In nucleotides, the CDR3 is TGCAGCGTCTACAGAAACTATGGCTACACCTTC.

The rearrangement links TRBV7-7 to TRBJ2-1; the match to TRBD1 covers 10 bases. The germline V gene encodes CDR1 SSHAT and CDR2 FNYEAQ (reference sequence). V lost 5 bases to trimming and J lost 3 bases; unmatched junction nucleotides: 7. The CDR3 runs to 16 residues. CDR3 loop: CASSQSGTGVYNEQFF. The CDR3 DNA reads TGTGCCAGCAGCCAATCCGGGACAGGGGTCTACAATGAGCAGTTCTTC. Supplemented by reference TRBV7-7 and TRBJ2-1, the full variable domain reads GAGVSQSPRYKVTKRGQDVTLRCDPISSHATLYWYQQALGQGPEFLTYFNYEAQPDKSGLPSDRFSAERPEGSISTLTIQRTEQRDSAMYRCASSQSGTGVYNEQFFGPGTRLTVL.

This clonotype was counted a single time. Written as DNA, the CDR3 is TGTGCCAGCAGCAGTTGGACTAGCAGCAAAAACATTCAGTACTTC. It encodes CASSSWTSSKNIQYF. The chain employs TRBV11-1 and TRBJ2-4, with 8 bases matching TRBD2. V was clipped by 5 bases and J by 3 bases; unmatched bases: 6. The CDR3 is 15 residues long. CDR1 and CDR2 (germline): SGHAT, FQDESV (reference sequence).

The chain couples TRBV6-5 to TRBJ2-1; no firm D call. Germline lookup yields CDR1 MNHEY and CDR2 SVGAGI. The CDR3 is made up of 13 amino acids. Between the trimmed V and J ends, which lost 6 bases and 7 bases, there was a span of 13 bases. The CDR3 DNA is TGTGCCAGCAGCCCTGGGTCCGTTAATGAGCAGTTCTTC. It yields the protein CASSPGSVNEQFF.

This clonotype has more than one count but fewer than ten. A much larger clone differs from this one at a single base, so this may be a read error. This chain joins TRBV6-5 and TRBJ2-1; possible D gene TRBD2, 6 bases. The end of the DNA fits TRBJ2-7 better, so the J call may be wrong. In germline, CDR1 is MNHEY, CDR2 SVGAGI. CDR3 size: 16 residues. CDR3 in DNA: TGTGCCAGCAGTTACTCGAGCGGGTCCTCCTACAATGAGCAGTACTTC. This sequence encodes CASSYSSGSSYNEQYF.

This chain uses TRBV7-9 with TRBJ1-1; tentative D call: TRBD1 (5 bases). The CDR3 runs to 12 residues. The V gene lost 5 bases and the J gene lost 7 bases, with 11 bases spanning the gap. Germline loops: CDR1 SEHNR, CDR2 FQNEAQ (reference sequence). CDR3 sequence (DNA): TGTGCCAGCAGCGCTAACAGGTTTGAAGCTTTCTTT. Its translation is CASSANRFEAFF.

In nucleotides, the CDR3 is TGTGCCAGCAGCGGCCTCGGGACAGTAGTTAATAATTCACCCCTCCACTTT. The encoded protein is CASSGLGTVVNNSPLHF. This rearrangement joins TRBV2 to TRBJ1-6; TRBD1 matches at 7 bases. The CDR3 is 17 residues long. Germline CDR1 is SNHLY and CDR2 is FYNNEI. The V segment lost 6 bases and the J segment 5 bases; nucleotides outside the gene matches: 13.

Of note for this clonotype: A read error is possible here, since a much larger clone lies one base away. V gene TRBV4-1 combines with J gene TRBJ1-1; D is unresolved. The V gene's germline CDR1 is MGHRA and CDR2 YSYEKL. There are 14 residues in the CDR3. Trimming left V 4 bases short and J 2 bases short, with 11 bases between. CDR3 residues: CASSRDGRNTEAFF. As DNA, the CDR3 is TGCGCCAGCAGCCGAGATGGCCGCAACACTGAAGCTTTCTTT.

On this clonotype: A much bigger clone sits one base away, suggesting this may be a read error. Here the CDR3 DNA reads TGCAGTGCTAGGGCCTCGGAGGAGCCCCAGCATTTT. Its translation is CSARASEEPQHF. The chain uses TRBV20-1 and TRBJ1-5; D is unresolved. CDR1 DFQATT and CDR2 SNEGSKA come from the germline V gene (reference sequence). Trimming left V 3 bases short and J 8 bases short, with 11 bases between. The CDR3 contains 12 residues.

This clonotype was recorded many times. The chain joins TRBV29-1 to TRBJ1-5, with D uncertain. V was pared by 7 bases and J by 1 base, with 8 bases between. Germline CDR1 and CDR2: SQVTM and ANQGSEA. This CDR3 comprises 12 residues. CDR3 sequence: CSAMISNQPQHF. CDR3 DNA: TGCAGCGCCATGATCAGCAATCAGCCCCAGCATTTT.

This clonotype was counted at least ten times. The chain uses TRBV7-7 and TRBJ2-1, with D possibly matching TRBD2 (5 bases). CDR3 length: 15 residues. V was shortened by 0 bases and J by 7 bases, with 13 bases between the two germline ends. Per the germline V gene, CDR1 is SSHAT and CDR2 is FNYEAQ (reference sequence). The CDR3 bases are TGTGCCAGCAGCTTAGCAGTCGGTAGCGAGAATGAGCAGTTCTTC. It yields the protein CASSLAVGSENEQFF.